Listed below are T cell receptor beta chains from one sample, sequenced in a study of shared clonotypes between healthy human individuals. Assay: immunoSEQ multiplex PCR; the TCRdb copy retains only in-frame clones and omits some. The sample holds approximately 2.4 million clones; around 95% are singletons and the top ten take 0.1% to 0.15%. The sample comprised naive CD4+ T cells sorted from blood. These receptors were obtained from a young man in good health. CDR3s include the opening cysteine and the closing phenylalanine or tryptophan. Each record gives: V gene, J gene, CDR3 protein.

v_gene: TRBV6-6
j_gene: TRBJ2-7
CDR3aa: CASSETGIVYEQYF

v_gene: TRBV11-2
j_gene: TRBJ2-2
CDR3aa: CASSFRGGRLTYLELFF

v_gene: TRBV7-8
j_gene: TRBJ1-5
CDR3aa: CASSPGAAGNQPQHF

v_gene: TRBV5-1
j_gene: TRBJ1-5
CDR3aa: CASSLDGTGGNQPQHF

v_gene: TRBV10-1
j_gene: TRBJ2-7
CDR3aa: CASSDSGTGTYEQYF

v_gene: TRBV28
j_gene: TRBJ1-3
CDR3aa: CASSLGGSGNTIYF

v_gene: TRBV7-2
j_gene: TRBJ1-3
CDR3aa: CASSPGWTVSGNTIYF

v_gene: TRBV11-2
j_gene: TRBJ2-1
CDR3aa: CASSRSTGTSGTPLF

v_gene: TRBV11-2
j_gene: TRBJ2-3
CDR3aa: CASSPLGSWRADTQYF

v_gene: TRBV7-9
j_gene: TRBJ2-3
CDR3aa: CASSVRQSPSTDTQYF

v_gene: TRBV28
j_gene: TRBJ1-1
CDR3aa: CASSLYGRVAFF

v_gene: TRBV5-1
j_gene: TRBJ2-7
CDR3aa: CASSLGGRIHEQYF

v_gene: TRBV5-4
j_gene: TRBJ2-5
CDR3aa: CASSSDRGVRETQYF

v_gene: TRBV2
j_gene: TRBJ2-1
CDR3aa: CASSPGVYNEQFF

v_gene: TRBV5-1
j_gene: TRBJ2-7
CDR3aa: CASSSGIAEQYF

v_gene: TRBV7-2
j_gene: TRBJ2-1
CDR3aa: CASSPGLAGHNEQFF

v_gene: TRBV7-6
j_gene: TRBJ2-1
CDR3aa: CASSLAGAWTYNEQFF

v_gene: TRBV5-1
j_gene: TRBJ1-2
CDR3aa: CASSFRVNYGYTF

v_gene: TRBV19
j_gene: TRBJ2-7
CDR3aa: CATRFQAGVYEQYF

v_gene: TRBV2
j_gene: TRBJ2-5
CDR3aa: CASSVDRGEYF

v_gene: TRBV28
j_gene: TRBJ1-3
CDR3aa: CASSLPGQMLSGNTIYF

v_gene: TRBV4-3
j_gene: TRBJ2-4
CDR3aa: CASSQDPGGGAKNIQYF

v_gene: TRBV6-1
j_gene: TRBJ1-5
CDR3aa: CASSELQVNQPQHF

v_gene: TRBV30
j_gene: TRBJ1-1
CDR3aa: CAWSVRENTEAFF

v_gene: TRBV28
j_gene: TRBJ1-2
CDR3aa: CASSFDSSHYGYTF

v_gene: TRBV6-6
j_gene: TRBJ1-2
CDR3aa: CASTPDRFYGYTF

v_gene: TRBV19
j_gene: TRBJ1-1
CDR3aa: CASSIVAGGEAFF

v_gene: TRBV28
j_gene: TRBJ2-2
CDR3aa: CASSLAGGRAGELFF

v_gene: TRBV11-3
j_gene: TRBJ2-1
CDR3aa: CASSSSAGNPISNEQFF

v_gene: TRBV5-1
j_gene: TRBJ2-7
CDR3aa: CASSSTSGTYEQYF

v_gene: TRBV7-3
j_gene: TRBJ2-1
CDR3aa: CASSPQAGFYNEQFF

v_gene: TRBV7-2
j_gene: TRBJ1-3
CDR3aa: CASTNGPPSSGNTIYF

v_gene: TRBV30
j_gene: TRBJ1-6
CDR3aa: CAWAGTGRSPLHF

v_gene: TRBV28
j_gene: TRBJ2-1
CDR3aa: CASSSYGLAYEQFF

v_gene: TRBV6-5
j_gene: TRBJ1-6
CDR3aa: CASSYSAGGGDSPLHF

v_gene: TRBV6-1
j_gene: TRBJ1-5
CDR3aa: CASSVGANQPQHF

v_gene: TRBV27
j_gene: TRBJ1-5
CDR3aa: CASSLSSGGAGNQPQHF

v_gene: TRBV2
j_gene: TRBJ2-2
CDR3aa: CASTLSGANTGELFF

v_gene: TRBV5-1
j_gene: TRBJ2-7
CDR3aa: CASSTAVAGGFYEQYF

v_gene: TRBV28
j_gene: TRBJ1-1
CDR3aa: CASSQPDSGWVTEAFF

v_gene: TRBV7-7
j_gene: TRBJ2-7
CDR3aa: CASSESGGPFREQYF

v_gene: TRBV2
j_gene: TRBJ2-2
CDR3aa: CASSVERAQNTGELFF

v_gene: TRBV5-1
j_gene: TRBJ2-3
CDR3aa: CASSWTSGPFTDTQYF

v_gene: TRBV10-3
j_gene: TRBJ1-1
CDR3aa: CAIRDLQTMNTEAFF

v_gene: TRBV18
j_gene: TRBJ2-1
CDR3aa: CASSPDRSSYNEQFF

v_gene: TRBV5-4
j_gene: TRBJ2-7
CDR3aa: CASSLFSTGYEQYF

v_gene: TRBV25-1
j_gene: TRBJ1-4
CDR3aa: CASSASTRSNEKLFF

v_gene: TRBV18
j_gene: TRBJ2-3
CDR3aa: CASSSSPYTDTQYF

v_gene: TRBV5-6
j_gene: TRBJ1-2
CDR3aa: CASTSKGGYTF

v_gene: TRBV6-5
j_gene: TRBJ1-4
CDR3aa: CASSYGTPTNEKLFF

v_gene: TRBV6-5
j_gene: TRBJ2-1
CDR3aa: CASSRTSGRDEQFF

v_gene: TRBV10-2
j_gene: TRBJ1-5
CDR3aa: CASQVGVGNQPQHF

v_gene: TRBV5-1
j_gene: TRBJ2-2
CDR3aa: CASSREATNTGELFF

v_gene: TRBV5-4
j_gene: TRBJ2-3
CDR3aa: CASSSGLGTDTQYF

v_gene: TRBV6-5
j_gene: TRBJ1-3
CDR3aa: CASSYSGGIGNTIYF

v_gene: TRBV11-1
j_gene: TRBJ1-1
CDR3aa: CASSPTPRDEAFF

v_gene: TRBV6-5
j_gene: TRBJ2-2
CDR3aa: CASSYGQGNTGELFF

v_gene: TRBV5-1
j_gene: TRBJ2-1
CDR3aa: CASSLVASGNNEQFF

v_gene: TRBV5-1
j_gene: TRBJ2-7
CDR3aa: CATTRETSGVGEQYF

v_gene: TRBV5-1
j_gene: TRBJ1-3
CDR3aa: CASSFDSSSGNTIYF